One sample yielded the 29 T cell receptor beta chains listed below, sequenced in a study of PD-L1 blockade in urothelial cancer. Time point given: peripheral blood 6 weeks after treatment start. Sequencing was performed with immunoSEQ multiplex PCR; in TCRdb, only in-frame clones are kept and a portion is missing. Among fewer than 85,000 clones, about 90% were seen once, and the ten largest hold 11%. Sequenced here: PBMCs, sampled around atezolizumab (anti-PD-L1) treatment. All receptors come from a man aged 55 to 70 with urothelial cancer.

This clone was detected a few times. This chain connects TRBV2 to TRBJ2-7, with no clear D. The germline V gene encodes CDR1 SNHLY and CDR2 FYNNEI. The germline V and J ends were trimmed by 6 bases and 1 base, with 7 bases remaining between them. The CDR3 length is 12 residues. CDR3 in amino acids: CASSPQSYEQYF. Written as DNA, the CDR3 is TGTGCCAGCAGCCCACAGTCCTACGAGCAGTACTTC. The entire variable domain, with the rest obtained from reference TRBV2 and TRBJ2-7, is as follows: EPEVTQTPSHQVTQMGQEVILRCVPISNHLYFYWYRQILGQKVEFLVSFYNNEISEKSEIFDDQFSVERPDGSNFTLKIRSTKLEDSAMYFCASSPQSYEQYFGPGTRLTVT.

The chain is built from TRBV5-4 and TRBJ2-7, with 7 bases that match TRBD1. The CDR3 has 14 residues. Germline CDR1 SGHNT, CDR2 YYREEE (reference sequence). The V and J ends lost 3 bases and 7 bases, in that order; junction bases with no gene match: 10. CDR3 in DNA: TGTGCCAGCAGCTCAGAGACAGGGTGGGGAGAGCAGTACTTC. Translated, it gives CASSSETGWGEQYF.

The chain carries TRBV10-3 and TRBJ2-5; D might be TRBD2 (5 bases). The CDR3 loop spans 15 amino acids. Looked up from germline, CDR1 is ENHRY and CDR2 is SYGVKD. The V end lost 3 bases, the J end lost 7 bases, and 18 bases lay between the germline ends. This CDR3 reads CAISESDSPKGTQYF. Here the CDR3 DNA reads TGTGCCATCAGTGAATCGGACTCCCCCAAAGGGACCCAGTACTTC.

V usage is TRBV5-8 and J usage is TRBJ2-7; perhaps TRBD1 as D (7 bases). CDR3 length: 14 amino acids. V lost 2 bases to trimming and J lost 2 bases, with 11 bases between them. Per the germline V gene, CDR1 is SGHTS and CDR2 is YDEGEE. The CDR3 region is CASSFPRGAYEQYF. The CDR3 bases are TGTGCCAGCAGCTTCCCCAGGGGGGCCTACGAGCAGTACTTC. The whole variable domain, remainder taken from reference TRBV5-8 and TRBJ2-7, is EAGVTQSPTHLIKTRGQQATLRCSPISGHTSVYWYQQALGLGLQFLLWYDEGEERNRGNFPPRFSGRQFPNYSSELNVNALELEDSALYLCASSFPRGAYEQYFGPGTRLTVT.

The chain recombines TRBV5-1 with TRBJ2-3; D possibly corresponds to TRBD1 (6 bases). The CDR3 loop spans 14 amino acids. CDR1 and CDR2 from the germline V gene are SGHRS and YFSETQ. V lost 0 bases, J lost 3 bases, and 8 bases lay in between. The CDR3 protein is CASSLGDKTDTQYF. Written as DNA, the CDR3 is TGCGCCAGCAGCTTGGGGGACAAGACAGATACGCAGTATTTT.

This clone was seen once. The chain has TRBV7-9 and TRBJ2-1; D not resolved. CDR1 and CDR2 (germline): SEHNR, FQNEAQ (reference sequence). The V and J ends lost 5 bases and 4 bases respectively, with 9 bases between them. The CDR3 is 13 residues long. This chain's CDR3 is CASSQSSYNEQFF. The CDR3 DNA reads TGTGCCAGCAGCCAATCTAGTTACAATGAGCAGTTCTTC.

The chain recombines TRBV6-1 with TRBJ2-3; weak D call: TRBD2 (5 bases). CDR3 length: 14 amino acids. Germline V lookup: CDR1 MNHNS, CDR2 SASEGT. Trimming took 3 bases from V and 6 from J, leaving 13 bases between them. In DNA, the CDR3 is TGTGCCAGCAGTGAGGGCGGGCCCTGGGATACGCAGTATTTT. Its protein is CASSEGGPWDTQYF.

J is TRBJ2-7 and V is TRBV27; 11 bases agree with TRBD1. Germline CDR1 and CDR2: MNHEY and SMNVEV (reference sequence). The CDR3 has 19 residues. V lost 4 bases and J lost 4; bases outside the gene matches: 18. CDR3 nucleotide sequence: TGTGCCAGCAGTTCAATATCCCTAAGCCGGACAGGGGGCGTATACGAGCAGTACTTC. It codes for CASSSISLSRTGGVYEQYF.

Here the CDR3 DNA reads TGCGCCAGCAGTCGGGACTTCACAGATACGCAGTATTTT. Its protein is CASSRDFTDTQYF. This chain connects TRBV4-1 to TRBJ2-3, with a tentative D call TRBD2 (6 bases). The CDR3 runs 13 residues. Between the trimmed V and J ends, which lost 6 bases and 2 bases, there was a span of 9 bases. Per germline, CDR1 MGHRA and CDR2 YSYEKL.

In this sample, this clone turned up a few times. The chain employs TRBV6-6 and TRBJ1-6, with D perhaps matching TRBD1 (5 bases). The CDR3 spans 12 residues. The germline V gene encodes CDR1 MNHNY and CDR2 SVGAGI (reference sequence). V was clipped by 6 bases and J by 10 bases, with 10 bases between them. Here the CDR3 DNA reads TGTGCCAGCAGACCAGGGTTATCACCCCTCCACTTT. Protein sequence: CASRPGLSPLHF.

The chain is built from TRBV6-1 and TRBJ2-1; D possibly corresponds to TRBD1 (6 bases). Trimming shortened V by 6 bases and J by 3 bases, and 12 bases separated the two germline ends. The length of the CDR3 is 14 residues. Germline lookup yields CDR1 MNHNS and CDR2 SASEGT. The CDR3: CASRSAGDYNEQFF. CDR3 sequence (DNA): TGTGCCAGCAGATCGGCAGGGGACTACAATGAGCAGTTCTTC.

This clone is a singleton in its sample. The chain joins TRBV10-3 to TRBJ2-7; no reliable D call. Germline-derived CDR1 and CDR2 are ENHRY and SYGVKD. The CDR3 loop spans 15 amino acids. V lost 4 bases and J lost 3, with 16 bases in between. The CDR3 sequence is CAISADTGSHYEQYF. CDR3 nucleotides: TGTGCCATCAGTGCCGATACCGGGTCTCACTACGAGCAGTACTTC.

The chain recombines TRBV10-1 with TRBJ2-1, with 7 bases lining up with TRBD1. CDR3 size: 14 residues. Germline loops: CDR1 WNHNN, CDR2 SYGVQD (reference sequence). Germline trimming cut 8 bases from V and 1 base from J; bases unmatched to any gene: 5. CDR3 nucleotides: TGCGCCAGCGGTGGCAGGGGGTCCTACAATGAGCAGTTCTTC. This gives the protein CASGGRGSYNEQFF.

This clone was counted once. The V gene is TRBV29-1, the J gene TRBJ1-2; D remains unclear. CDR1 is SQVTM, CDR2 ANQGSEA, per germline. Trimming removed 2 bases at V and 5 bases at J, with 6 bases between. The CDR3 loop spans 11 amino acids. The CDR3 nucleotides read TGCAGCGTTGAAATGACATATGGCTACACCTTC. This translates into CSVEMTYGYTF.

V is TRBV2 and J is TRBJ2-3; 8 bases fit TRBD2. This CDR3 spans 14 amino acids. With 7 bases clipped from V and 0 bases from J, the junction kept 3 bases outside the gene matches. The germline CDR1 and CDR2 sequences are SNHLY and FYNNEI. Here the CDR3 reads CASISGVSTDTQYF. The CDR3 region has the DNA TGTGCCAGCATTAGCGGGGTCAGCACAGATACGCAGTATTTT.

The chain links TRBV5-4 to TRBJ2-7; 11 bases are shared with TRBD2. Trimming cost V 2 bases and J 2 bases; bases outside gene matches: 0. Per germline, CDR1 SGHNT and CDR2 YYREEE (reference sequence). The CDR3 is 14 residues long. The CDR3, as DNA: TGTGCCAGCAGCTTTAGCGGGGGGGCCTACGAGCAGTACTTC. Encoded protein: CASSFSGGAYEQYF. Drawing the rest from reference TRBV5-4 and TRBJ2-7, the complete variable domain is ETGVTQSPTHLIKTRGQQVTLRCSSQSGHNTVSWYQQALGQGPQFIFQYYREEENGRGNFPPRFSGLQFPNYSSELNVNALELDDSALYLCASSFSGGAYEQYFGPGTRLTVT.

This chain uses TRBV5-1 with TRBJ1-2, with a possible D match to TRBD1 (6 bases). Germline values: CDR1 SGHRS, CDR2 YFSETQ. Deletions cut 3 bases from V and 8 bases from J, with 11 bases between. The CDR3 covers 12 residues. The CDR3 DNA reads TGCGCCAGCAGCTCAGGGGCGTTCGGCTACACCTTC. Protein: CASSSGAFGYTF.

This rearrangement joins TRBV7-9 to TRBJ2-5, with D possibly TRBD2 on 6 matching bases. CDR3 length: 16 residues. Germline CDR1 and CDR2: SEHNR and FQNEAQ (reference sequence). V was pared by 5 bases and J by 1 base, with 17 bases between. In DNA form, the CDR3 reads TGTGCCAGCAGCAACCCACATGAGGGAGGCCAAGAGACCCAGTACTTC. The encoded protein is CASSNPHEGGQETQYF.

The chain uses TRBV7-2 and TRBJ2-1; a possible D gene is TRBD1 (7 bases). Germline V gene lookup returns CDR1 SGHTA and CDR2 FQGNSA. Trimming left V 9 bases short and J 6 bases short, with 15 bases between. The CDR3 is 13 amino acids. CDR3 in DNA: TGTGCCAGTCCGCGGGACAGAGTCAATGAGCAGTTCTTC. Translated, it gives CASPRDRVNEQFF.

This clone has just a few counts. V and J are TRBV2 and TRBJ1-5; D gene ambiguous. The CDR3 is 13 amino acids. The germline V gene encodes CDR1 SNHLY and CDR2 FYNNEI. V was pared by 3 bases and J by 8 bases, with 11 bases between. CDR3 in DNA: TGTGCCAGCAGTGAGGCAGGCCTAAAGCCCCAGCATTTT. Encoded protein: CASSEAGLKPQHF.

The V call is TRBV28, the J call TRBJ1-1; a weak D match, TRBD1 (5 bases). Germline CDR1 is MDHEN and CDR2 is SYDVKM. Trimming removed 3 bases from V and 2 bases from J, with 16 bases in between. This CDR3 is built from 16 residues. The CDR3 spells CASSFGRAGPNTEAFF. The CDR3 DNA sequence: TGTGCCAGCAGTTTTGGGAGGGCAGGGCCAAACACTGAAGCTTTCTTT.

The chain is built from TRBV30 and TRBJ1-3; D gene unclear. CDR1 and CDR2 (germline): GTSNPN, SVGIG (reference sequence). The length of the CDR3 is 14 residues. V was clipped by 3 bases and J by 0 bases, with 9 bases between them. CDR3 coding DNA: TGTGCCTGGAGGGCACACACCTCTGGAAACACCATATATTTT. Its translation: CAWRAHTSGNTIYF.

The genes are TRBV7-3 and TRBJ2-1; 11 bases agree with TRBD2. This CDR3 contains 15 residues. The V and J ends lost 5 bases and 4 bases, in that order; junction bases with no gene match: 4. Germline assignment: CDR1 SGHTA and CDR2 FQGTGA. CDR3 sequence (DNA): TGTGCCAGCAGCCGAGGGACTAGCGGATACAATGAGCAGTTCTTC. Residues: CASSRGTSGYNEQFF. The complete variable domain, with remaining parts taken from reference TRBV7-3 and TRBJ2-1, reads GAGVSQTPSNKVTEKGKYVELRCDPISGHTALYWYRQSLGQGPEFLIYFQGTGAADDSGLPNDRFFAVRPEGSVSTLKIQRTERGDSAVYLCASSRGTSGYNEQFFGPGTRLTVL.

The chain couples TRBV5-4 to TRBJ2-5, with D tentatively TRBD2 (6 bases). Trimming took off 3 bases at V and 1 base at J, with 10 bases between the two ends. The CDR3 sequence is 14 residues long. Germline V lookup: CDR1 SGHNT, CDR2 YYREEE (reference sequence). CDR3 DNA sequence: TGTGCCAGCAGCTCCGCTAGCGCCCAAGAGACCCAGTACTTC. This translates into CASSSASAQETQYF.

Within the sample, this clone is medium-sized. The gene calls are TRBV14 and TRBJ1-2; perhaps TRBD1 as D (6 bases). Per germline, CDR1 SGHDN and CDR2 FVKESK. V lost 0 bases to trimming and J lost 7 bases, with 12 bases between them. The CDR3 is made up of 14 amino acids. The CDR3 DNA reads TGTGCCAGCAGCCAAGATACAGGGCTGAGTGGCTACACCTTC. Its translation: CASSQDTGLSGYTF.

The rearrangement links TRBV5-1 to TRBJ2-3; perhaps TRBD2 as D (6 bases). V was clipped by 0 bases and J by 1 base, with 9 bases between them. This CDR3 contains 15 residues. The germline V gene has CDR1 SGHRS and CDR2 YFSETQ. CDR3 bases: TGCGCCAGCAGCTTGGAACTAGCTGGCACAGATACGCAGTATTTT. Protein: CASSLELAGTDTQYF.

This clone was seen only a few times. V usage is TRBV28 and J usage is TRBJ2-7; TRBD2 aligns across 10 bases. This CDR3 comprises 13 residues. The germline gives CDR1 MDHEN, CDR2 SYDVKM. V was pared by 8 bases and J by 4 bases, with 5 bases of the junction left unmatched. CDR3 amino acids: CASQAGGRYEQYF. The DNA of the CDR3 is TGTGCCAGCCAAGCGGGAGGGCGATACGAGCAGTACTTC.

In its sample, this clone was seen a few times. Other nucleotide sequences from this sample produce the same CDR3. V and J are TRBV5-1 and TRBJ1-1; D is undetermined. Trimming pared 5 bases from V and 2 bases from J, leaving 7 bases between. Germline lookup yields CDR1 SGHRS and CDR2 YFSETQ. The length of the CDR3 is 12 residues. DNA of the CDR3: TGCGCCAGCAGGAGGGATAACACTGAAGCTTTCTTT. Its translation: CASRRDNTEAFF.

A single count supports this clone. The chain has TRBV27 and TRBJ1-1; D not certain. The length of the CDR3 is 15 residues. The germline V gene has CDR1 MNHEY and CDR2 SMNVEV (reference sequence). V lost 6 bases and J 4 bases, leaving 18 bases between the germline ends. CDR3 coding DNA: TGTGCCAGCAGCCCGCCGACGGCCCGCGGCACTGAAGCTTTCTTT. Translating gives CASSPPTARGTEAFF.